This T cell receptor beta chain is from a study of T cells after yellow fever vaccination. Across the study: Sorting on CD3, CD45RA, CCR7 and CD95 yielded EM, EMRA, CM and Tscm memory subsets.

The CDR3 runs 14 residues. Trimming left V 0 bases short and J 9 bases short, with 12 bases between. CDR1 and CDR2 from the germline V gene are KGHSH and LQKENI. By sample fraction, this clonotype is medium-sized. Synthesis of TCR cDNA relied on 5'RACE template switching, which attached a universal primer site and UMIs. TCRdb passed the 5' RACE reads through MiXCR, listing each CDR3 protein once. Here the sample spans 30,000 or so distinct CDR3 sequences, 6.3% being singletons. Specimen: PBMCs, either bulk or a sorted T-cell subset (CD4+, CD8+, memory, or dextramer-sorted; not recorded which), collected on the day of the yellow fever booster vaccination. The sequence derives from a man aged 25-45 years who received the YFV17D yellow fever vaccine. The V call is TRBV18, the J call TRBJ2-4, with D possibly being TRBD1 (6 bases). This CDR3 reads CASSPPRGNFIQYF. DNA of the CDR3: TGTGCCAGCTCACCACCGAGGGGGAACTTCATTCAGTACTTC.